Each of the 25 T cell receptor beta chains below was sequenced from the same sample in a study of low-dose radiotherapy and immunotherapy resistance in tumors. TRAV- and TRBV-specific primers, spanning alpha and beta chains, primed first-strand cDNA. Both a constant-region primer and a V-primer adapter served to amplify TCRs across 15 to 25 PCR cycles. Via MiXCR, TCRdb re-called the reads, giving one row per CDR3 protein. The sample lists 9,500 to 15,000 distinct CDR3 sequences; about four fifths were seen once. These receptors were collected from a human donor with advanced metastatic prostate, ovarian, gallbladder or colorectal cancer (not recorded which). This table probably holds off-target reads from a library built for another chain.

The V call is TRBV28, the J call TRBJ2-1, with TRBD2 as a possible D gene (6 bases). The CDR3 has 14 residues. Trimming pared 7 bases from V and 0 bases from J, leaving 10 bases between. Germline loops: CDR1 MDHEN, CDR2 SYDVKM. The CDR3 coding sequence is TGTGCCAGCATCGGGGGAAGCTCCTACAATGAGCAGTTCTTC. Its translation is CASIGGSSYNEQFF.

The J gene is TRBJ2-1, the V gene TRBV14; TRBD2 is a possible D gene (6 bases). Germline V gene data show CDR1 as SGHDN and CDR2 as FVKESK. CDR3 size: 18 residues. V was clipped by 1 base and J by 4 bases, with 20 bases between them. CDR3 amino acids: CASSQVASGAPAYNEQFF. CDR3 DNA sequence: TGTGCCAGCAGCCAAGTTGCCTCGGGAGCACCTGCATACAATGAGCAGTTCTTC.

The chain joins TRBV25-1 to TRBJ2-1, with TRBD1 identical over 8 bases. V lost 4 bases and J lost 3; bases outside the gene matches: 14. The CDR3 covers 18 residues. The germline gives CDR1 MGHDK, CDR2 SYGVNS. CDR3 in DNA: TGTGCCAGCAGTGGGGTTCCTATCCGGACAGGGAGCTACAATGAGCAGTTCTTC. It specifies CASSGVPIRTGSYNEQFF. The variable domain in full, with the rest retrieved from reference TRBV25-1 and TRBJ2-1, is EADIYQTPRYLVIGTGKKITLECSQTMGHDKMYWYQQDPGMELHLIHYSYGVNSTEKGDLSSESTVSRIRTEHFPLTLESARPSHTSQYLCASSGVPIRTGSYNEQFFGPGTRLTVL.

This chain uses TRBV4-1 with TRBJ1-4; D is unresolved. Germline V gives CDR1 MGHRA, CDR2 YSYEKL. Between the trimmed V and J ends, which lost 1 base and 6 bases, there was a span of 15 bases. The CDR3 runs to 16 residues. CDR3 sequence reads: CASSQVQRVTYEKLFF. DNA for the CDR3: TGCGCCAGCAGCCAAGTACAGCGGGTAACCTATGAAAAACTGTTTTTT.

This clonotype was seen only a few times. The chain has TRBV29-1 and TRBJ2-3; 12 positions agree with TRBD1. Germline V gives CDR1 SQVTM, CDR2 ANQGSEA. Trimming at V came to 8 bases and at J to 4 bases, leaving 4 bases not matched to a gene. This CDR3 has 13 amino acids. The CDR3 sequence: CSTGTGGSDTQYF. The CDR3 DNA reads TGCAGCACCGGGACAGGGGGCTCAGATACGCAGTATTTT.

This clonotype was observed a single time. CDR3 DNA: TGTGCCAGCAGTAACGACAGAGGGGCTCAGCCCCAGCATTTT. Its translation: CASSNDRGAQPQHF. The rearrangement joins TRBV6-2 or TRBV6-3 to TRBJ1-5, with a weak D call TRBD1 (5 bases). The CDR3 has 14 amino acids. The ends were cut back, 5 bases at V and 6 bases at J, with 14 bases in the middle. CDR1 and CDR2 (germline): MNHEY, SVGEGT.

The rearrangement links TRBV7-9 to TRBJ2-7; 8 bases line up with TRBD2. Trimming took 0 bases from V and 6 from J; bases not matched to a gene: 1. This CDR3 has 13 amino acids. Germline CDR1 and CDR2: SEHNR and FQNEAQ (reference sequence). The CDR3 sequence is CASSLALAGEQYF. In DNA, the CDR3 is TGTGCCAGCAGCTTAGCGCTAGCGGGCGAGCAGTACTTC. Filled out from reference TRBV7-9 and TRBJ2-7, the complete variable domain reads DTGVSQNPRHKITKRGQNVTFRCDPISEHNRLYWYRQTLGQGPEFLTYFQNEAQLEKSRLLSDRFSAERPKGSFSTLEIQRTEQGDSAMYLCASSLALAGEQYFGPGTRLTVT.

CDR3 amino acids: CATTEGNYEQYF. The CDR3 nucleotides read TGTGCCACCACCGAGGGTAACTACGAGCAGTACTTC. The chain combines TRBV6-2 or TRBV6-3 with TRBJ2-7, with a possible D match to TRBD2 (5 bases). V was cut by 10 bases and J by 3 bases, with 13 bases left in between. CDR3 size: 12 residues. Germline CDR1 and CDR2: MNHEY and SVGEGT.

This chain connects TRBV3-1 to TRBJ2-1; D might be TRBD2 (7 bases). The V end lost 5 bases, the J end lost 2 bases, and 13 bases lay between the germline ends. CDR3 length: 15 residues. The V gene's germline CDR1 is LGHDT and CDR2 YNNKEL (reference sequence). The CDR3 DNA reads TGTGCCAGCAGCGGGGAAGGGGGGGCCTACAATGAGCAGTTCTTC. This gives the protein CASSGEGGAYNEQFF.

This clonotype occurred a few times. The gene calls are TRBV29-1 and TRBJ2-5; D may be TRBD1 or TRBD2 (5 bases each). V was trimmed by 2 bases and J by 5 bases, leaving 12 bases between them. Germline assignment: CDR1 SQVTM and CDR2 ANQGSEA. This CDR3 region has 13 residues. CDR3 in DNA: TGCAGCGTTGAACGGGGCCGGAGGGAGACCCAGTACTTC. This gives the protein CSVERGRRETQYF.

The chain is built from TRBV12-3 or TRBV12-4 and TRBJ1-4, with a possible D match to TRBD1 (5 bases). CDR3 length equals 14 residues. With 3 bases removed from V and 6 bases from J, the gap between germline ends came to 11 bases. Here the CDR3 DNA reads TGTGCCAGCAGTTTCGGGGGAGGAGATGAAAAACTGTTTTTT. Translation: CASSFGGGDEKLFF.

This clonotype was seen once. V and J are TRBV3-1 and TRBJ1-2; TRBD1 is a possible D gene (6 bases). CDR1 is LGHDT and CDR2 is YNNKEL in the germline V gene (reference sequence). This CDR3 is built from 14 residues. Trimming removed 0 bases from V and 4 bases from J, with 9 bases in between. CDR3 protein: CASSQDTGSYGYTF. CDR3 nucleotides: TGTGCCAGCAGCCAAGATACAGGGTCCTATGGCTACACCTTC.

V and J are TRBV19 and TRBJ1-1, with D unclear. Germline assignment: CDR1 LNHDA and CDR2 SQIVND (reference sequence). CDR3 length: 14 amino acids. The germline V and J ends were trimmed by 0 bases and 0 bases, with 5 bases remaining between them. This CDR3 is CASSIDRLNTEAFF. CDR3 bases: TGTGCCAGTAGTATAGACAGATTGAACACTGAAGCTTTCTTT.

This chain uses TRBV20-1 with TRBJ2-1; unclear D gene. The CDR3 is 15 residues long. Trimming stripped 1 base from V and 5 bases from J, with 15 bases between. From germline, CDR1 is DFQATT and CDR2 SNEGSKA (reference sequence). CDR3 in DNA: TGCAGTGCTAGAGTGCACACAAATGCCGACAATGAGCAGTTCTTC. Protein product: CSARVHTNADNEQFF.

The sample holds one count of this clonotype. The chain is built from TRBV5-1 and TRBJ1-5; weak D call: TRBD1 (5 bases). Germline CDR1 reads SGHRS; CDR2 reads YFSETQ. V lost 1 base and J 7 bases, leaving 9 bases between the germline ends. CDR3 length: 13 residues. CDR3 loop: CASSLSGIQPQHF. CDR3 in DNA: TGCGCCAGCAGCTTGTCAGGGATACAGCCCCAGCATTTT.

V usage is TRBV4-2 and J usage is TRBJ2-1; no reliable D call. The germline V gene encodes CDR1 LGHNA and CDR2 YNFKEQ. The CDR3 sequence is 13 residues long. With 4 bases removed from V and 8 bases from J, the gap between germline ends came to 12 bases. The CDR3 region has the DNA TGTGCCAGCAGCCCTCGGCGGTATGATGAGCAGTTCTTC. This gives the protein CASSPRRYDEQFF.

The rearrangement links TRBV28 to TRBJ2-7; 8 nucleotides match TRBD1. Germline V gene sequence: CDR1 MDHEN, CDR2 SYDVKM. CDR3 length: 15 residues. The ends lost 3 bases at V and 5 bases at J; junction bases unmatched: 9. DNA for the CDR3: TGTGCCAGCAGTTTGGCCGGACAGGGCGGTCACGAGCAGTACTTC. Amino acid sequence: CASSLAGQGGHEQYF.

The chain is built from TRBV11-2 and TRBJ1-1; D is possibly TRBD1 (5 bases). This CDR3 contains 17 residues. Germline CDR1 is SGHAT and CDR2 is FQNNGV. V gave up 5 bases and J gave up 0 bases, with 19 bases separating them. The CDR3 here is CASSPGWSGGVNTEAFF. The CDR3 nucleotides read TGTGCCAGCAGCCCGGGATGGTCGGGGGGAGTGAACACTGAAGCTTTCTTT.

This clonotype was seen more than once but under ten times. This chain uses TRBV18 with TRBJ2-2, with D hard to call. CDR1 is KGHSH, CDR2 LQKENI, per germline. Trimming stripped 3 bases from V and 1 base from J, with 3 bases between. This CDR3 has 13 amino acids. CDR3 nucleotides: TGTGCCAGCTCACCGGAGAACACCGGGGAGCTGTTTTTT. Its protein is CASSPENTGELFF.

The genes are TRBV11-2 and TRBJ2-4, with D unresolved. Germline values: CDR1 SGHAT, CDR2 FQNNGV. The CDR3 covers 13 residues. Trimming took off 5 bases at V and 6 bases at J, with 11 bases between the two ends. CDR3 loop: CASSLPGGNIQYF. The CDR3 DNA reads as TGTGCCAGCAGCCTCCCGGGTGGAAACATTCAGTACTTC.

V usage is TRBV18 and J usage is TRBJ2-3; D is uncertain. This CDR3 contains 11 residues. Looked up from germline, CDR1 is KGHSH and CDR2 is LQKENI. Trimming removed 3 bases at V and 5 bases at J, with 3 bases between. CDR3 sequence: CASSPEDTQYF. DNA for the CDR3: TGTGCCAGCTCACCGGAAGATACGCAGTATTTT.

The chain has TRBV20-1 and TRBJ2-1; TRBD2 is a possible D gene (6 bases). The CDR3 loop spans 14 amino acids. V was cut by 4 bases and J by 5 bases, with 15 bases left in between. CDR1 DFQATT and CDR2 SNEGSKA come from the germline V gene (reference sequence). The CDR3 nucleotides read TGCAGTGCTACAGGAGGGACGATCCACAATGAGCAGTTCTTC. Its translation is CSATGGTIHNEQFF.

This chain's CDR3 is CSVIQGVGADTQYF. For the CDR3, the DNA is TGCAGCGTCATCCAGGGGGTCGGAGCAGATACGCAGTATTTT. This chain uses TRBV29-1 with TRBJ2-3, with TRBD1 matching 7 bases. Per the germline V gene, CDR1 is SQVTM and CDR2 is ANQGSEA. This CDR3 is built from 14 residues. Trimming at V came to 6 bases and at J to 4 bases, leaving 10 bases not matched to a gene.

Only a few counts were recorded for this clonotype. J is TRBJ2-2 and V is TRBV5-4; a weak D match, TRBD1 (5 bases). CDR3 length: 16 amino acids. CDR1 is SGHNT, CDR2 YYREEE, per germline (reference sequence). Trimming took off 5 bases at V and 0 bases at J, with 14 bases between the two ends. In nucleotides, the CDR3 is TGTGCCAGCAGTCCTCAGGGAACTACGAACACCGGGGAGCTGTTTTTT. This translates into CASSPQGTTNTGELFF. Full variable domain (remainder filled in from reference TRBV5-4 and TRBJ2-2): ETGVTQSPTHLIKTRGQQVTLRCSSQSGHNTVSWYQQALGQGPQFIFQYYREEENGRGNFPPRFSGLQFPNYSSELNVNALELDDSALYLCASSPQGTTNTGELFFGEGSRLTVL.

This chain links TRBV10-3 with TRBJ2-1, with D tentatively TRBD2 (5 bases). The V end lost 8 bases, the J end lost 7 bases, and 12 bases lay between the germline ends. CDR3 size: 12 residues. Germline values: CDR1 ENHRY, CDR2 SYGVKD. This chain's CDR3 is CAIGGGLNEQFF. CDR3 nucleotides: TGTGCCATCGGTGGAGGACTTAATGAGCAGTTCTTC.